The 21 T cell receptor delta chains given below trace back to one sample, sequenced in a study of gamma delta lymphoproliferative disorders and STAT genes. TCRdb applied CATT to the multiplex PCR reads for clone calling. Among 3,000 to 4,000 delta-chain clones listed, around 1% were seen once. Genomic DNA from isolated PBMCs served as the sequencing template. The sequencing input was blood. The receptor set was obtained from a human donor in good health.

This clone was picked up a small number of times. TCRdb's protein for this DNA is that of a much larger clone and differs from the translation at residue 4, likely a read error; the protein shown is the DNA translation. The rearrangement uses TRDV2 and TRDJ3, with TRDD3 matching over 9 bases. The length of the CDR3 is 21 residues. Germline CDR1 reads GEAIGNYY; CDR2 reads EKD. The CDR3 DNA reads TGTGCCTGTAACACAATAGCCGGGGATACGCGAAGCTCCTGGGACACCCGACAGATGTTTTTC. Translated: CACNTIAGDTRSSWDTRQMFF.

Of note for this clone: This sequence may be a read error, since a much larger clone differs from it by one base. The gene calls are TRDV1 and TRDJ3; 9 bases are shared with TRDD3. Germline CDR1 TSWWSYY, CDR2 QGS. Trimming took 4 bases from V and 5 from J; bases not matched to a gene: 24. The CDR3 length is 23 residues. CDR3 region: CALGGQGLPSVLGESRDTRQMFF. The CDR3 nucleotides are TGTGCTCTTGGGGGCCAAGGCCTTCCATCTGTACTGGGGGAAAGCCGGGACACCCGACAGATGTTTTTC.

This clone was seen more than once but under ten times. The TCRdb record carries a much larger clone's protein, which differs from this DNA's translation at residue 3; a read error is the likely cause, and the protein listed here is the DNA translation. Here the CDR3 DNA reads TGTGCCGGTGACACCGTGTCAGGGGGCCAATTGGATGTACCACTCGATAAACTCATCTTT. Translated: CAGDTVSGGQLDVPLDKLIF. The rearrangement uses TRDV2 and TRDJ1; D possibly corresponds to TRDD3 (5 bases). Germline V gene lookup returns CDR1 GEAIGNYY and CDR2 EKD. This CDR3 is 20 amino acids long.

Comments on this clone: A far larger clone differs by one base, so this is likely a read error. Other DNA sequences in this sample translate to the same CDR3. The J segment is TRDJ1; no V gene was assigned; no DNA check was done on the table's D call, TRDD3. CDR3 size: 17 residues. The CDR3: CAWTGASLRSNTDKLIF. In nucleotides, the CDR3 is TGTGCCTGGACCGGGGCGAGTTTGAGATCCAACACCGATAAACTCATCTTT.

Details on this clone: TCRdb's protein for this DNA is that of a much larger clone and differs from the translation at residue 12, likely a read error; the protein shown is the DNA translation. V gene TRDV2 combines with J gene TRDJ1, with TRDD3 matching over 11 bases. V shed 3 bases and J 2 bases; nucleotides not matched to a gene: 13. The CDR3 covers 18 residues. Germline CDR1 reads GEAIGNYY; CDR2 reads EKD. The CDR3 loop is CACDLLGGGYAQTDKLIF. The CDR3 bases are TGTGCCTGTGACCTCCTTGGTGGGGGATACGCTCAGACCGATAAACTCATCTTT.

To note about this clone: A far larger clone is one base from this, pointing to a likely read error. The identical CDR3 is also encoded by other nucleotide sequences in the sample. The V call is TRDV2, the J call TRDJ1; 9 bases are shared with TRDD3. Germline assignment: CDR1 GEAIGNYY and CDR2 EKD. V trimming: 0 bases; J trimming: 0 bases; junction bases outside the gene matches: 28. The CDR3 spans 24 residues. As DNA, the CDR3 is TGTGCCTGTGACACCTTGGGTCTTAGACTGGGGGACACGGAAACCGACCTGTACACCGATAAACTCATCTTT. It specifies CACDTLGLRLGDTETDLYTDKLIF.

Note on this clone: Given a far larger clone just one base away, this is likely a sequencing read error. The identical CDR3 is also encoded by other nucleotide sequences in the sample. V usage is TRDV2 and J usage is TRDJ1; the match to TRDD3 covers 13 bases. This CDR3 has 19 amino acids. Germline CDR1 is GEAIGNYY and CDR2 is EKD. The CDR3 bases are TGTGCCTGTGACACTCTACTGGGGGATACGCTTGGGGGGACCGATAAACTTATCTTT. Its translation is CACDTLLGDTLGGTDKLIF.

This clone has only a few counts. Translating this DNA gives a protein that differs at residue 13 from the TCRdb one, which belongs to a much larger clone; a read error is likely, and the protein shown is this translation. The chain couples TRDV2 to TRDJ1; 13 bases line up with TRDD3. The trim removed 1 base at V and 1 base at J, leaving 11 bases unmatched. The V gene's germline CDR1 is GEAIGNYY and CDR2 EKD. The CDR3 runs 19 residues. CDR3 nucleotide sequence: TGTGCCTGTGACACTGTTGGAGTACTGGGGGATACGGGCACCGATAAACTCATCTTT. Its translation is CACDTVGVLGDTGTDKLIF.

The chain employs TRDV2 and TRDJ1; TRDD3 matches 12 bases. The CDR3 is 18 amino acids. Trimming cost V 3 bases and J 0 bases; bases outside gene matches: 10. Per the germline V gene, CDR1 is GEAIGNYY and CDR2 is EKD. In DNA form, the CDR3 reads TGTGCCTGTGACTTTATACTGGGGGATACTAGCTACACCGATAAACTCATCTTT. Translation: CACDFILGDTSYTDKLIF.

As to this clone: TCRdb attributes to this sequence the protein of a much larger clone, which differs from the DNA translation at residue 3; a read error is likely, and the protein displayed is translated from the DNA. The chain recombines TRDV2 with TRDJ1; D is unresolved. Per germline, CDR1 GEAIGNYY and CDR2 EKD. The CDR3 is made up of 17 amino acids. CDR3 sequence reads: CAYDTAEITMNTDKLIF. CDR3 coding DNA: TGTGCCTATGACACAGCAGAGATTACCATGAACACCGATAAACTCATCTTT.

With regard to this clone: TCRdb's listed protein matches a much larger clone and diverges from this DNA's translation at residue 15, likely through a read error; the protein shown comes from the DNA. This chain links TRDV2 with TRDJ3; 9 nucleotides line up with TRDD3. Germline V gene lookup returns CDR1 GEAIGNYY and CDR2 EKD. CDR3 length: 21 residues. CDR3 DNA sequence: TGTGCCTGTGACACAATAGCCGGGGATACGCGAAGCTCCTGGAACACCCGACAGATGTTTTTC. Translation: CACDTIAGDTRSSWNTRQMFF.

As for this clone: The TCRdb record carries a much larger clone's protein, which differs from this DNA's translation at residue 3; a read error is the likely cause, and the protein listed here is the DNA translation. V usage is TRDV1 and J usage is TRDJ1; D assignment may be TRDD2 or TRDD3 (6 bases each). In germline, CDR1 is TSWWSYY, CDR2 QGS. The CDR3 contains 15 residues. The CDR3 DNA reads TGTGCTTTTGGGGATCATTTCCTAGAGAGCGATAAACTCATCTTT. Its protein product is CAFGDHFLESDKLIF.

Only a few counts were recorded for this clone. A far larger clone is one base from this, pointing to a likely read error. Other DNA variants within this sample encode the same CDR3. The chain carries TRDV2 and TRDJ1; 7 nucleotides align to TRDD3. CDR1 and CDR2 (germline): GEAIGNYY, EKD. The CDR3 length is 21 residues. The CDR3 region is CACDTDLVDTRQVFYTDKLIF. As DNA, the CDR3 is TGTGCCTGTGACACCGACTTGGTGGATACGCGTCAAGTTTTTTACACTGATAAACTCATCTTT.

This clone was picked up a small number of times. A far larger clone lies a single base away; this is likely a read error. The same CDR3 also results from other DNA sequences found in this sample. The gene calls are TRDV2 and TRDJ1; the match to TRDD3 covers 11 bases. In germline, CDR1 is GEAIGNYY, CDR2 EKD. CDR3 size: 16 residues. In DNA form, the CDR3 reads TGTGCCTGTGACAGACTGGGGGATAGAAACACTGATAAACTCATCTTT. Its protein product is CACDRLGDRNTDKLIF.

This clone occurred a few times. This DNA's translation differs at residue 14 from TCRdb's protein, which comes from a much larger clone; a read error is likely, and the protein shown is translated from the DNA. This CDR3 reads CACDTLGTWDTRQVFF. For the CDR3, the DNA is TGTGCCTGTGACACGCTGGGGACCTGGGACACCCGACAGGTGTTTTTC. This chain uses TRDV2 with TRDJ3; perhaps TRDD3 as D (6 bases). There are 16 residues in the CDR3. Germline-derived CDR1 and CDR2 are GEAIGNYY and EKD.

This clone ranks as large. This sample also contains other DNA sequences that code for the same CDR3. V gene TRDV2 combines with J gene TRDJ1; 7 bases agree with TRDD3. Germline V gene lookup returns CDR1 GEAIGNYY and CDR2 EKD. The CDR3 spans 21 residues. V shed 0 bases and J 0 bases; nucleotides not matched to a gene: 21. The CDR3, as DNA: TGTGCCTGTGACACCGACTTGGTGGATACGCGTCAAGTTTTTTACACCGATAAACTCATCTTT. It encodes CACDTDLVDTRQVFYTDKLIF.

Comment on this clone: A single base is all that separates this from a far larger clone, so a read error is likely. The sample contains more than one DNA sequence encoding this CDR3. V gene TRDV2 combines with J gene TRDJ1; 7 nucleotides line up with TRDD3. The germline V gene encodes CDR1 GEAIGNYY and CDR2 EKD. The CDR3 covers 15 residues. In DNA, the CDR3 is TGCGCCTGTGAACCCTTGGGGGACCGAAACGATAAACTCATCTTT. It codes for CACEPLGDRNDKLIF.

As for this clone: Only one base separates this from a far larger clonotype, so it likely reflects a read error. The same CDR3 arises from other DNA sequences in this sample as well. The chain combines TRDV2 with TRDJ1, with a tentative D call TRDD3 (5 bases). In germline, CDR1 is GEAIGNYY, CDR2 EKD. Trimming took 2 bases from V and 9 from J, leaving 18 bases between them. The CDR3 consists of 14 residues. The CDR3 DNA is TGTGCCTGTGACAGTCTCGGGGGGTTAATGGAACTCATCTTT. Amino acids: CACDSLGGLMELIF.

Concerning this clone itself: This likely reflects a read error, since a far larger clone is one base away. The sample contains more than one DNA sequence encoding this CDR3. The chain joins TRDV2 to TRDJ1; a weak D match, TRDD3 (5 bases). Germline V gives CDR1 GEAIGNYY, CDR2 EKD. Trimming stripped 1 base from V and 0 bases from J, with 14 bases between. The CDR3 spans 16 residues. The CDR3 sequence: CACDTVGGQYTDKLIF. The DNA for the CDR3 is TGTGCCTGTGACACGGTCGGGGGGCAGTACACCGATAAACTCATCTTT.

The chain is built from TRDV2 and TRDJ1; TRDD3 matches at 12 bases. Germline V gene sequence: CDR1 GEAIGNYY, CDR2 EKD. The CDR3 totals 17 residues. V lost 7 bases and J lost 9; bases outside the gene matches: 20. The CDR3 here is CAWEVLGDTATKSQLIF. The CDR3 bases are TGTGCCTGGGAAGTACTGGGGGATACTGCAACCAAATCACAACTCATCTTT.

This clone rates as large. Other DNA sequences of this sample code for an identical CDR3. The genes are TRDV2 and TRDJ1; 7 bases map to TRDD3. CDR3 length: 14 residues. The J segment lost 1 base and the V segment lost 4 bases, leaving 5 bases of the junction unmatched. Germline V gene lookup returns CDR1 GEAIGNYY and CDR2 EKD. The CDR3 DNA is TGTGCCTGTGATAGGCTGGGGGCCACCGATAAACTCATCTTT. Translated: CACDRLGATDKLIF.